Listed below are T cell receptor beta chains from one sample, sequenced in a study of T cell repertoires in cytomegalovirus infection. TCRdb called the reads again in MiXCR, with one record for every CDR3 protein. The sample has about 210,000 distinct CDR3 sequences; roughly 6.5% are singletons. The sample consisted of PBMCs. These receptors all come from a human donor in good health (CMV status not recorded). Some clones in this sample may be carry-over from other donors' samples. CDR3s include the opening cysteine and the closing phenylalanine or tryptophan. The D gene is left open where the match is weak. Expanded clones are given a class, and other clones once, few, many or no size at all.

clone size	D gene	V gene	J gene	CDR3 length	CDR3 protein	CDR3 DNA
many	-	TRBV28	TRBJ1-1	13	CASSFSGASEAFF	TGTGCCAGCAGTTTCTCGGGGGCGTCTGAAGCTTTCTTT
many	TRBD2	TRBV7-2	TRBJ2-5	17	CASSLGSLAGGVKTQYF	TGTGCCAGCAGCTTAGGTTCACTAGCGGGGGGGGTGAAGACCCAGTACTTC
-	TRBD2	TRBV20-1	TRBJ2-1	15	CSAIAGGNRDNEQFF	TGCAGTGCTATAGCGGGGGGAAACCGAGACAATGAGCAGTTCTTC
many	TRBD2	TRBV3-1	TRBJ2-3	17	CASSHILAGGPTDTQYF	TGTGCCAGCAGCCATATACTAGCGGGGGGGCCCACAGATACGCAGTATTTT
many	-	TRBV7-2	TRBJ2-1	11	CASSLADEQFF	TGTGCCAGCAGCTTAGCTGATGAGCAGTTCTTC
many	TRBD1	TRBV29-1	TRBJ2-3	16	CSVEVLQGFEKDTQYF	TGCAGCGTTGAAGTCCTACAGGGGTTTGAGAAAGATACGCAGTATTTT
many	TRBD1	TRBV29-1	TRBJ1-1	13	CSVADRVNTEAFF	TGCAGCGTTGCCGACAGGGTGAACACTGAAGCTTTCTTT
few	TRBD2	TRBV5-4	TRBJ2-3	16	CASSLDSGGGTDTQYF	TGTGCCAGCAGCTTGGATAGCGGGGGCGGCACAGATACGCAGTATTTT
-	-	TRBV6-1	TRBJ1-2	16	CASSSYGGDSLGGYTF	TGTGCCAGCAGTTCCTACGGAGGGGATTCCCTCGGGGGCTACACCTTC
many	TRBD2	TRBV6-2/TRBV6-3	TRBJ2-1	15	CASSYRPSGYNEQFF	TGTGCCAGCAGTTACAGGCCTAGCGGTTACAATGAGCAGTTCTTC
many	-	TRBV15	TRBJ2-7	14	CATSRVRFSYEQYF	TGTGCCACCAGCAGAGTCCGGTTCTCCTACGAGCAGTACTTC
many	-	TRBV30	TRBJ1-1	13	CAWRGTGNTEAFF	TGTGCCTGGAGGGGGACTGGGAACACTGAAGCTTTCTTT
-	-	TRBV2	TRBJ2-1	20	CASSPYILPLGPAAYNEQFF	TGTGCCAGCAGTCCTTACATCCTCCCCCTCGGTCCGGCAGCCTACAATGAGCAGTTCTTC